The clone carrying this T cell receptor beta chain was detected once. The entry originates in a study of blood T cell repertoires in COVID-19. Participant age was roughly 18 to 95 years, and participants resided in fewer than 30 US areas. Cohort placement rested on clinical history that participants reported themselves. Generated by immunoSEQ multiplex PCR, the TCRdb table keeps only in-frame clones and is missing some. Of roughly 370,000 clones listed, approximately 87% are singletons. V was clipped by 6 bases and J by 9 bases; unmatched bases: 14. There are 15 residues in the CDR3. Germline V gene data show CDR1 as SGHNT and CDR2 as YENEEA.

This rearrangement joins TRBV11-3 to TRBJ2-1; 7 bases are shared with TRBD2. The sample taken for sequencing was PBMCs or T cells enriched from blood (not recorded which). The receptor comes from a woman in her forties or fifties who had recovered from COVID-19. CDR3 amino acids: CASSHTAGPRGEQFF. CDR3 sequence (DNA): TGTGCCAGCAGTCACACAGCGGGGCCCCGAGGTGAGCAGTTCTTC.